Below are 18 T cell receptor beta chains sequenced from a single sample in a study of T-cell memory formation after mild COVID-19. Each CDR3 protein is one row after TCRdb ran MiXCR on the 5' RACE reads. The repertoire consists of some 440,000 distinct CDR3 sequences, with 20% to 30% occurring once and the leading ten covering roughly an eighth. Sequences were obtained from PBMCs or a T cell subset sorted from them (not recorded which). The source of these receptors is an adult woman who had mild COVID-19 (a few samples of this study predate the infection). Cell type and time point are not known.

This clonotype was recorded many times. The chain is built from TRBV6-1 and TRBJ2-1; D may be TRBD1 or TRBD2 (6 bases each). The V end was cut by 5 bases, the J end by 3 bases, with 11 bases between. This CDR3 is 14 amino acids long. The germline V gene encodes CDR1 MNHNS and CDR2 SASEGT. The CDR3 loop is CASSSRGLYNEQFF. Here the CDR3 DNA reads TGTGCCAGCAGTAGCCGGGGGCTCTACAATGAGCAGTTCTTC.

The chain couples TRBV24-1 to TRBJ2-2; TRBD1 agrees at 7 bases. The CDR3 consists of 18 residues. The germline V gene encodes CDR1 KGHDR and CDR2 SFDVKD. Trimming cost V 3 bases and J 6 bases; bases outside gene matches: 15. The CDR3 spells CATSDPLRQGQDSGELFF. Here the CDR3 DNA reads TGTGCCACCAGTGATCCGCTCAGACAGGGCCAGGATTCCGGGGAGCTGTTTTTT.

The chain is built from TRBV20-1 and TRBJ1-1; D is unclear. Trimming took 5 bases from V and 1 from J, leaving 5 bases between them. From germline, CDR1 is DFQATT and CDR2 SNEGSKA (reference sequence). This CDR3 region has 11 residues. CDR3 in amino acids: CSAYQNTEAFF. In nucleotides, the CDR3 is TGCAGTGCTTATCAGAACACTGAAGCTTTCTTT.

This sequence joins TRBV7-2 and TRBJ1-5; D uncertain. CDR1 is SGHTA, CDR2 FQGNSA, per germline. CDR3 size: 15 residues. V lost 7 bases and J lost 0, with 13 bases in between. The CDR3 here is CASTILGHSNQPQHF. The CDR3 DNA is TGTGCCAGCACCATTCTGGGTCATAGCAATCAGCCCCAGCATTTT.

This clonotype came up a few times. The V gene is TRBV12-3 or TRBV12-4, the J gene TRBJ2-5; 14 nucleotides agree with TRBD2. The CDR3 is 16 amino acids. Germline trimming cut 3 bases from V and 5 bases from J; bases unmatched to any gene: 5. The CDR3 loop is CASSFGLAGGSETQYF. CDR3 in DNA: TGTGCCAGCAGTTTCGGACTAGCGGGAGGAAGCGAGACCCAGTACTTC.

This clonotype was observed a handful of times. This chain links TRBV28 with TRBJ2-7, with TRBD2 matching 11 bases. J lost 4 bases, V lost 5 bases, and 7 bases had no gene match. There are 15 residues in the CDR3. The germline V gene encodes CDR1 MDHEN and CDR2 SYDVKM. This chain's CDR3 is CASSRRLAGSYEQYF. CDR3 nucleotide sequence: TGTGCCAGCAGTCGGCGACTAGCGGGAAGTTACGAGCAGTACTTC.

The chain joins TRBV12-3 or TRBV12-4 to TRBJ2-1, with D perhaps assigned TRBD1 or TRBD2 (5 bases each). This CDR3 has 17 amino acids. Trimming cost V 2 bases and J 4 bases, with 18 bases left between them. CDR3 bases: TGTGCCAGCAGTTTAAAACGGGGCGGGTTTTCTTACAATGAGCAGTTCTTC. It codes for CASSLKRGGFSYNEQFF.

The chain is built from TRBV4-2 and TRBJ1-5, with 7 bases fitting TRBD1. J lost 2 bases, V lost 0 bases, and 10 bases had no gene match. This CDR3 is 18 amino acids long. Germline CDR1 LGHNA, CDR2 YNFKEQ. CDR3 sequence (DNA): TGTGCCAGCAGCCAAGAGTGGGCGGGACAGACGGGCAATCAGCCCCAGCATTTT. This encodes CASSQEWAGQTGNQPQHF.

This clonotype was seen only a few times. This chain uses TRBV19 with TRBJ1-1; the D gene is possibly TRBD1 (6 bases). This CDR3 contains 16 residues. Germline loops: CDR1 LNHDA, CDR2 SQIVND (reference sequence). Trimming stripped 6 bases from V and 1 base from J, with 18 bases between. In nucleotides, the CDR3 is TGTGCCAGTAGCCCATATGCCAGGGGACCGAACACTGAAGCTTTCTTT. Translated, it gives CASSPYARGPNTEAFF.

The chain joins TRBV10-3 to TRBJ1-1; D is ambiguous. Looked up from germline, CDR1 is ENHRY and CDR2 is SYGVKD. The CDR3 extends over 14 amino acids. Trimming left V 2 bases short and J 0 bases short, with 7 bases between. The DNA for the CDR3 is TGTGCCATCAGTGAGGGAGCTTTGAACACTGAAGCTTTCTTT. Translating gives CAISEGALNTEAFF.

This clonotype occurred a few times. CDR3 nucleotides: TGCAGTGCTCGGAACAGGGGGCAAGGTGAAGCTTTCTTT. It translates to CSARNRGQGEAFF. V usage is TRBV20-1 and J usage is TRBJ1-1, with 9 bases identical to TRBD1. V lost 5 bases to trimming and J lost 7 bases; unmatched junction nucleotides: 8. Germline loops: CDR1 DFQATT, CDR2 SNEGSKA (reference sequence). The CDR3 totals 13 residues.

The chain couples TRBV20-1 to TRBJ1-5, with D perhaps TRBD1 (5 bases). The CDR3 spans 16 residues. Germline CDR1 DFQATT, CDR2 SNEGSKA (reference sequence). Between the trimmed V and J ends, which lost 3 bases and 4 bases, there was a span of 19 bases. The CDR3 here is CSASGQGTAVNQPQHF. In nucleotides, the CDR3 is TGCAGTGCTAGCGGCCAGGGTACGGCCGTAAATCAGCCCCAGCATTTT.

The V gene is TRBV5-4, the J gene TRBJ2-5; TRBD2 matches 10 bases. The germline V gene encodes CDR1 SGHNT and CDR2 YYREEE (reference sequence). Unmatched junction bases numbered 2, after V lost 7 bases and J lost 2 bases. The CDR3 sequence is 13 residues long. For the CDR3, the DNA is TGTGCCAGCGGACTAGCGGTTCAAGAGACCCAGTACTTC. Its translation: CASGLAVQETQYF.

The rearrangement joins TRBV7-8 to TRBJ2-7; D perhaps matches TRBD2 (5 bases). V lost 5 bases and J 2 bases, leaving 10 bases between the germline ends. Germline CDR1 and CDR2: SGHVS and FQNEAQ. CDR3 length equals 13 residues. This CDR3 is CASSSREAYEQYF. The CDR3 DNA is TGTGCCAGCAGCAGCCGGGAAGCCTACGAGCAGTACTTC.

The chain recombines TRBV9 with TRBJ2-3; 12 bases line up with TRBD2. CDR1 is SGDLS and CDR2 is YYNGEE in the germline V gene. The CDR3 runs to 15 residues. With 3 bases clipped from V and 5 bases from J, the junction kept 4 bases outside the gene matches. CDR3 in DNA: TGTGCCAGCAGCGGACAACTAGCGGGAGGAGATACGCAGTATTTT. Protein: CASSGQLAGGDTQYF. Full variable domain (rest looked up from reference TRBV9 and TRBJ2-3): DSGVTQTPKHLITATGQRVTLRCSPRSGDLSVYWYQQSLDQGLQFLIQYYNGEERAKGNILERFSAQQFPDLHSELNLSSLELGDSALYFCASSGQLAGGDTQYFGPGTRLTVL.

V usage is TRBV12-3 or TRBV12-4 and J usage is TRBJ1-3; D is perhaps TRBD1 (6 bases). Trimming cost V 5 bases and J 4 bases, with 15 bases left between them. The CDR3 loop spans 15 amino acids. DNA of the CDR3: TGTGCCAGCAGTATGGCAGGGGTTACGGGAAACACCATATATTTT. This sequence encodes CASSMAGVTGNTIYF.

This clonotype was detected a few times. The rearrangement joins TRBV9 to TRBJ2-5; 9 positions match TRBD1. The CDR3 length is 15 residues. Germline V gene data show CDR1 as SGDLS and CDR2 as YYNGEE. The trim removed 3 bases at V and 5 bases at J, leaving 8 bases unmatched. The DNA for the CDR3 is TGTGCCAGCAGCGCAGAGGACAGGGGCCGGGAGACCCAGTACTTC. Protein sequence: CASSAEDRGRETQYF.

The chain uses TRBV14 and TRBJ1-6; possibly TRBD1 for D (5 bases). This CDR3 is 13 amino acids long. Germline lookup yields CDR1 SGHDN and CDR2 FVKESK. V lost 3 bases to trimming and J lost 10 bases, with 10 bases between them. CDR3 residues: CASSHGGGSPLHF. The CDR3 region has the DNA TGTGCCAGCAGCCACGGGGGGGGGTCACCCCTCCACTTT. The variable domain in full, with the rest retrieved from reference TRBV14 and TRBJ1-6, is EAGVTQFPSHSVIEKGQTVTLRCDPISGHDNLYWYRRVMGKEIKFLLHFVKESKQDESGMPNNRFLAERTGGTYSTLKVQPAELEDSGVYFCASSHGGGSPLHFGNGTRLTVT.